This TCR beta chain was identified in a study of T cells after posttransplantation cyclophosphamide. Study-level points and caveats: TRB overlap between skin or GI tissue T cells and blood was limited. Recipient CMV seropositivity and CMV reactivation strongly tracked TRB clonality.

The germline V gene encodes CDR1 LGHNA and CDR2 YSLEER. The CDR3 covers 14 residues. Trimming shortened V by 0 bases and J by 10 bases, and 14 bases separated the two germline ends. Regarding this clone: As yet, its antigen is unknown.

Here immunoSEQ multiplex PCR was the method, and the copy in TCRdb shows in-frame clones only, minus some. The table lists some 35,000 clones, with no singletons. The chain joins TRBV4-3 to TRBJ2-3, with D unclear. This clonotype originated in a man under 40 in good health and a related stem cell transplant donor. The sequenced sample consisted of PBMCs. In DNA, the CDR3 is TGCGCCAGCAGCCAAGATTGGGCCCCAGGTCCGCAGTATTTT. Protein sequence: CASSQDWAPGPQYF.